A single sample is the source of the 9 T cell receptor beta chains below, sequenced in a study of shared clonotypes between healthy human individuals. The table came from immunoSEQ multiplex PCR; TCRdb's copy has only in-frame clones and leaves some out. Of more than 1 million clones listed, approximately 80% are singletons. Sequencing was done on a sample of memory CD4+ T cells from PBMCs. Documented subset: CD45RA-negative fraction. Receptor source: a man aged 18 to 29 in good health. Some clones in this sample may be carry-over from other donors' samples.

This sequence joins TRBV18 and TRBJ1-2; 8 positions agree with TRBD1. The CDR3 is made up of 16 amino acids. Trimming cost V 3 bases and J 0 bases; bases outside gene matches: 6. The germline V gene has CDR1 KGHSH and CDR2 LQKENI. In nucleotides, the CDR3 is TGTGCCAGCTCACCTATATACAGGGGGGCTAACTATGGCTACACCTTC. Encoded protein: CASSPIYRGANYGYTF.

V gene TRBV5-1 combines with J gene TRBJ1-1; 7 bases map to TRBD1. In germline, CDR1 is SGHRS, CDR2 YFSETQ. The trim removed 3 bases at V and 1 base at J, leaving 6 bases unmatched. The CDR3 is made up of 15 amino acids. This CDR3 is CASSSDRLQNTEAFF. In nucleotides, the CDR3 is TGCGCCAGCAGCTCGGACAGGCTACAGAACACTGAAGCTTTCTTT.

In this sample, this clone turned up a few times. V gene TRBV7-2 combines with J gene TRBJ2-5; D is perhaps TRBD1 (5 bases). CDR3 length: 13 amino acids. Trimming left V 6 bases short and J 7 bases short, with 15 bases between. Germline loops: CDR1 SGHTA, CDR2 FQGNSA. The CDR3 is CASSPRGPGTQYF. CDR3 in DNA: TGTGCCAGCAGTCCTAGGGGCCCCGGGACCCAGTACTTC.

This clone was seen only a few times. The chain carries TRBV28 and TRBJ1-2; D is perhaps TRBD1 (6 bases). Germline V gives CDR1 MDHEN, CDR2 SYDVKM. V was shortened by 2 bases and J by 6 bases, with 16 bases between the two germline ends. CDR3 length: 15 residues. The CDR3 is CASSLGGAEKDGYTF. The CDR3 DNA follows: TGTGCCAGCAGTTTAGGGGGGGCGGAGAAGGATGGCTACACCTTC.

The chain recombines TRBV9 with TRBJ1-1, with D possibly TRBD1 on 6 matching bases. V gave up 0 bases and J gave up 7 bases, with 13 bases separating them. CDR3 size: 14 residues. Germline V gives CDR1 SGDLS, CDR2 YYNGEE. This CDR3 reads CASSVDQGRDEAFF. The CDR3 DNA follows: TGTGCCAGCAGCGTAGATCAGGGGAGGGATGAAGCTTTCTTT.

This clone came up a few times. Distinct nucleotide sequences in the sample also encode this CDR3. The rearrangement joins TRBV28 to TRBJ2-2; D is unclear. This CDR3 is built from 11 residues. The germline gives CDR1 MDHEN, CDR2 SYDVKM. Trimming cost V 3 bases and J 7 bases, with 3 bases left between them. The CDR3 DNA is TGTGCCAGCAGTTTGGTCGGGGAGCTGTTTTTT. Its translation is CASSLVGELFF.

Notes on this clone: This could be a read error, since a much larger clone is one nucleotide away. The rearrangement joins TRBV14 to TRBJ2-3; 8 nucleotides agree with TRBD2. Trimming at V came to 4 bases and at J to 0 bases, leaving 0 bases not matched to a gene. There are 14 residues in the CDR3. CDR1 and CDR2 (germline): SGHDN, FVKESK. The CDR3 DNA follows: TGTGCCAGCAGCCCTAGCGGGAGCACAGATACGCAGTATTTT. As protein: CASSPSGSTDTQYF.

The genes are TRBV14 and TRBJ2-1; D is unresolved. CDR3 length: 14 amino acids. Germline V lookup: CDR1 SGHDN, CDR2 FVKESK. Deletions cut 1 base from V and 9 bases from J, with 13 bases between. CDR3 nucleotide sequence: TGTGCCAGCAGCCAAGTGGCCTACACCCTTGAGCAGTTCTTC. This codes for CASSQVAYTLEQFF.

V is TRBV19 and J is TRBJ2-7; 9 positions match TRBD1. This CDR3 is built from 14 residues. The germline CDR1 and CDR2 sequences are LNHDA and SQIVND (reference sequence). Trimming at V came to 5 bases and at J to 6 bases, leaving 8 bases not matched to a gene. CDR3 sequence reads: CASSGRDRVFEQYF. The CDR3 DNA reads TGTGCCAGTAGTGGCCGGGACAGGGTATTCGAGCAGTACTTC.